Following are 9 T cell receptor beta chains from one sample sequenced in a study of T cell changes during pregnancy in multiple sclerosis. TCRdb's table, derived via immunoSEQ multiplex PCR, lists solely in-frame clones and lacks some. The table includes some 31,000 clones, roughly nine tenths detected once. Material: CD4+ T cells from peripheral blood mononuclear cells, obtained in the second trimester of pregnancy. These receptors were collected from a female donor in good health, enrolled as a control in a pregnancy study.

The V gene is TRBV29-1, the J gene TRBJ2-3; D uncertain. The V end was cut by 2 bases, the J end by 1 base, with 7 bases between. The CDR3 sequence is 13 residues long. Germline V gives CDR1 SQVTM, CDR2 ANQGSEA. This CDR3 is CSVERQGTDTQYF. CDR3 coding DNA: TGCAGCGTTGAAAGGCAGGGCACAGATACGCAGTATTTT.

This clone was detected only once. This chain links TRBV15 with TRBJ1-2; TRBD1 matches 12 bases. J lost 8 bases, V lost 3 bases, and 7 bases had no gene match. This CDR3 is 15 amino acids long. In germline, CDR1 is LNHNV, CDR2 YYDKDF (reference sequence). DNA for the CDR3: TGTGCCACCAGCAGGGGGGGACAGGGGGCGCCCGGCTACACCTTC. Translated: CATSRGGQGAPGYTF.

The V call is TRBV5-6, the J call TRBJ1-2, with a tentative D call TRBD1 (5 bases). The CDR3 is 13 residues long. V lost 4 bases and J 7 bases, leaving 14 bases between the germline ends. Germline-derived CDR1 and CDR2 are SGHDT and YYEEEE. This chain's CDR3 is CASSQPGDRGYTF. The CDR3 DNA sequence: TGTGCCAGCAGCCAACCGGGGGATCGTGGCTACACCTTC.

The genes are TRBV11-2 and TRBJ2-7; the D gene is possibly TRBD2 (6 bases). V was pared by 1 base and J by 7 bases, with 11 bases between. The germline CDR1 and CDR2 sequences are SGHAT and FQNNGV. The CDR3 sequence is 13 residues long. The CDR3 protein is CASSLGGTREQYF. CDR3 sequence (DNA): TGTGCCAGCAGCTTAGGAGGGACTCGGGAGCAGTACTTC. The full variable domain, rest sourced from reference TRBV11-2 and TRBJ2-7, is EAGVAQSPRYKIIEKRQSVAFWCNPISGHATLYWYQQILGQGPKLLIQFQNNGVVDDSQLPKDRFSAERLKGVDSTLKIQPAKLEDSAVYLCASSLGGTREQYFGPGTRLTVT.

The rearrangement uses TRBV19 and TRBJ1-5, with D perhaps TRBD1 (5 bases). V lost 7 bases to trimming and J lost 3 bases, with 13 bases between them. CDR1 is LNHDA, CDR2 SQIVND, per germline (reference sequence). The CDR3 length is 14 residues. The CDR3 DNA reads TGTGCCAGTACCGGGGGTTTGGCCAATCAGCCCCAGCATTTT. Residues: CASTGGLANQPQHF.

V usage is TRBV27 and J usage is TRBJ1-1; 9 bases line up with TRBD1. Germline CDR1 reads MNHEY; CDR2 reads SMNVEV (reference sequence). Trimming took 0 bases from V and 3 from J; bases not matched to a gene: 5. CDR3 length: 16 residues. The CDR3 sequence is CASSLSTGGLYTEAFF. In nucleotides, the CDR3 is TGTGCCAGCAGTTTATCGACAGGGGGGCTCTACACTGAAGCTTTCTTT.

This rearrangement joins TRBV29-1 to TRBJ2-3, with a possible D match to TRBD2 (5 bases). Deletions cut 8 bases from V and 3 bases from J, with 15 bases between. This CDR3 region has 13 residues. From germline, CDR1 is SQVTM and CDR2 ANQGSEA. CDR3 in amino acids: CSHAGEWTDTQYF. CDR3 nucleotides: TGCAGCCACGCCGGGGAATGGACAGATACGCAGTATTTT.

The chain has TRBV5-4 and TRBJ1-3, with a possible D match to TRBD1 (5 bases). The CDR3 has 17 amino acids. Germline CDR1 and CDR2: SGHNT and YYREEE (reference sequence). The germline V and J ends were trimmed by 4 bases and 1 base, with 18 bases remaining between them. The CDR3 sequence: CASSEGDSGLSGNTIYF. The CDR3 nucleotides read TGTGCCAGCAGCGAAGGGGACTCCGGCTTATCTGGAAACACCATATATTTT. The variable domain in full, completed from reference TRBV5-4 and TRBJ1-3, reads ETGVTQSPTHLIKTRGQQVTLRCSSQSGHNTVSWYQQALGQGPQFIFQYYREEENGRGNFPPRFSGLQFPNYSSELNVNALELDDSALYLCASSEGDSGLSGNTIYFGEGSWLTVV.

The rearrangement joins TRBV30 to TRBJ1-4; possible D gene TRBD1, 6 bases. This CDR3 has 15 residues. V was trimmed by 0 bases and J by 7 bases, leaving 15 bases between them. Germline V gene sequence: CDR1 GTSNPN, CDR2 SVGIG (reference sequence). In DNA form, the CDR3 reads TGTGCCTGGAGTGTTAAAAGACAGGCACCTGAAAAACTGTTTTTT. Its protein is CAWSVKRQAPEKLFF.